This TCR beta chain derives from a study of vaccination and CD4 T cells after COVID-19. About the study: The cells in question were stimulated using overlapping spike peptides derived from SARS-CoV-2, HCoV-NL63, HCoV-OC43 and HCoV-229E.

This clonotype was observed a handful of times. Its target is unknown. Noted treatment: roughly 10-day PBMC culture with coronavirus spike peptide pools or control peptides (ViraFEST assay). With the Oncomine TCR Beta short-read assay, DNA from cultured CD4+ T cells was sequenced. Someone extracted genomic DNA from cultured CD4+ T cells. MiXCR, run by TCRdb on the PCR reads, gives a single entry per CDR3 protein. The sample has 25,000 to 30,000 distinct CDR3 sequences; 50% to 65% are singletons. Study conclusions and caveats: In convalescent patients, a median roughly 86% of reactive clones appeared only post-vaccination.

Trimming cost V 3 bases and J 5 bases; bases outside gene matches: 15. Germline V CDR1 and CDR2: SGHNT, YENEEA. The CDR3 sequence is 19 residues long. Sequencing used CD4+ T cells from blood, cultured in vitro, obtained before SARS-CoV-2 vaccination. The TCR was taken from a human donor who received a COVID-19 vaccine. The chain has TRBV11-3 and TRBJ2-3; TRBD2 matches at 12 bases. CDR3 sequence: CASSFRLAGEIRGGDTQYF. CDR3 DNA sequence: TGTGCCAGCAGCTTCCGACTAGCGGGGGAGATCCGCGGGGGAGATACGCAGTATTTT.